The sequence of this T cell receptor beta chain was determined in a study of human T cells and chemical hapten exposure. TCRdb re-called the RACE reads through MiXCR, storing one row per CDR3 protein. Seen here are some 90,000 distinct CDR3 sequences, approximately 11% observed once, and the top ten hold 1% to 1.2%. Time point defined: patch test 3, about 24 weeks after DPC sensitization. Treatment of the sample: therapeutic diphenylcyclopropenone sensitization with weekly scalp DPC. The CDR3 has 14 residues. CDR1 and CDR2 from the germline V gene are ENHRY and SYGVKD. The germline V and J ends were trimmed by 5 bases and 2 bases, with 11 bases remaining between them.

The gene calls are TRBV10-3 and TRBJ2-3; possibly TRBD2 for D (5 bases). Sequencing used whole blood, obtained in connection with sensitization to the hapten diphenylcyclopropenone (DPC). The receptor was derived from a woman in her 30s with alopecia areata. Some clones in this sample may be carry-over from other donors' samples. CDR3 amino acids: CAISLAPDTDTQYF. The CDR3 DNA follows: TGTGCCATCAGTTTAGCGCCAGACACAGATACGCAGTATTTT.